This T cell receptor beta chain appears in the sequencing data of a study of blood T cell repertoires in COVID-19. As for the study in general: Acute and convalescent COVID-19 samples came from the United States, Italy and Spain.

CDR1 is SGHRS and CDR2 is YFSETQ in the germline V gene. The CDR3 contains 16 residues. V shed 4 bases, J shed 8 bases, and the junction held 11 bases outside the gene matches. Measured with immunoSEQ multiplex PCR; TCRdb has only the in-frame clones, and not every one. The profile covers 200,000 to 250,000 clones, with 81% appearing a single time and 8% to 9% taken by the ten largest. Enrolled through a virtual design, the participants were between roughly 18 and 90 years of age and came from about two dozen US areas. This chain joins TRBV5-1 and TRBJ2-2; the match to TRBD2 covers 10 bases. This clonotype originated in a woman aged 45-65 years with acute COVID-19. Sequenced material: PBMCs or T cells enriched from blood (not recorded which). The CDR3 bases are TGCGCCAGCAGCCTGGAGCCTAGCGGGGGCGTTGGGGAGCTGTTTTTT. Its protein product is CASSLEPSGGVGELFF.